The 17 T cell receptor beta chains reported below all come from one sample, sequenced in a study of blood T cell repertoires in COVID-19. Sequencing was performed with immunoSEQ multiplex PCR; in TCRdb, only in-frame clones are kept and a portion is missing. The data show hundreds of thousands of clones, about 90% seen once. Sequencing used PBMCs or T cells enriched from blood (not recorded which). These receptors all stem from a woman aged 30 to 39 who had recovered from COVID-19.

This clone has more than one count but fewer than ten. DNA of the CDR3: TGTGCCTGGAGTCCCGGACTAGGCGCCTACGAGCAGTACTTC. It specifies CAWSPGLGAYEQYF. The chain is built from TRBV30 and TRBJ2-7; TRBD2 matches 7 bases. Trimming removed 2 bases from V and 2 bases from J; junction bases left unmatched: 6. The CDR3 totals 14 residues. Germline CDR1 GTSNPN, CDR2 SVGIG (reference sequence).

The rearrangement joins TRBV12-3 or TRBV12-4 to TRBJ2-7; 7 bases are shared with TRBD2. V was pared by 4 bases and J by 6 bases, with 6 bases of the junction left unmatched. The length of the CDR3 is 13 residues. In DNA form, the CDR3 reads TGTGCCAGCAGTTGGGGGGGGGACGTCGAGCAGTACTTC. Translation: CASSWGGDVEQYF.

V gene TRBV20-1 combines with J gene TRBJ2-5, with 11 bases fitting TRBD2. This CDR3 has 13 residues. Germline values: CDR1 DFQATT, CDR2 SNEGSKA (reference sequence). Losses at the gene ends were 6 bases for V and 4 bases for J; bases not matched to a gene: 4. The CDR3 loop is CSASTSGRETQYF. CDR3 nucleotides: TGCAGTGCGAGTACTAGCGGGAGAGAGACCCAGTACTTC.

The chain couples TRBV28 to TRBJ1-3, with D uncertain. The CDR3 sequence is 17 residues long. The V end was cut by 6 bases, the J end by 0 bases, with 18 bases between. Germline lookup yields CDR1 MDHEN and CDR2 SYDVKM. The CDR3 sequence: CASSPFRGPTSGNTIYF. In nucleotides, the CDR3 is TGTGCCAGCAGCCCTTTTAGAGGGCCGACCTCTGGAAACACCATATATTTT.

The V and J genes are TRBV18 and TRBJ1-6, with TRBD1 matching over 8 bases. Per germline, CDR1 KGHSH and CDR2 LQKENI. V was clipped by 3 bases and J by 5 bases; unmatched bases: 3. The CDR3 length is 15 residues. The CDR3 DNA reads as TGTGCCAGCTCACCGGCGACAGGGGATAATTCACCCCTCCACTTT. Encoded protein: CASSPATGDNSPLHF.

The CDR3 nucleotides read TGTGCCACCTACGGGGACACCGGGGAGCTGTTTTTT. This encodes CATYGDTGELFF. The J gene is TRBJ2-2, the V gene TRBV24-1; D is perhaps TRBD2 (5 bases). The V gene's germline CDR1 is KGHDR and CDR2 SFDVKD. Trimming removed 9 bases at V and 3 bases at J, with 7 bases between. The CDR3 extends over 12 amino acids.

The chain employs TRBV30 and TRBJ2-7; a weak D match, TRBD1 (6 bases). The CDR3 consists of 13 residues. With 2 bases removed from V and 4 bases from J, the gap between germline ends came to 12 bases. Germline lookup yields CDR1 GTSNPN and CDR2 SVGIG (reference sequence). CDR3 region: CAWSLGQEYEQYF. Here the CDR3 DNA reads TGTGCCTGGAGTTTGGGACAAGAGTACGAGCAGTACTTC.

Remarks on this clone: Other DNA sequences in the same sample also yield this CDR3. J is TRBJ1-5 and V is TRBV18; perhaps TRBD1 as D (5 bases). V was shortened by 2 bases and J by 3 bases, with 8 bases between the two germline ends. The CDR3 spans 14 residues. In germline, CDR1 is KGHSH, CDR2 LQKENI. As DNA, the CDR3 is TGTGCCAGCTCACCAACTGGGGCCAATCAGCCCCAGCATTTT. Translated: CASSPTGANQPQHF.

This clone was recorded only once. This chain uses TRBV12-5 with TRBJ1-5; D is perhaps TRBD1 (6 bases). The germline V and J ends were trimmed by 9 bases and 2 bases, with 11 bases remaining between them. The CDR3 is made up of 13 amino acids. CDR1 and CDR2 (germline): LGHNT, FRNRAP. CDR3 amino acids: CASAPGGNQPQHF. The DNA of the CDR3 is TGTGCTAGCGCCCCAGGGGGCAATCAGCCCCAGCATTTT.

The rearrangement links TRBV2 to TRBJ2-7; 10 nucleotides align to TRBD2. Germline V CDR1 and CDR2: SNHLY, FYNNEI. The CDR3 runs to 12 residues. V lost 7 bases to trimming and J lost 6 bases; unmatched junction nucleotides: 3. CDR3 residues: CASKAGGPEQYF. In DNA form, the CDR3 reads TGTGCCAGCAAAGCGGGGGGGCCCGAGCAGTACTTC.

V and J are TRBV5-6 and TRBJ2-5; weak D call: TRBD2 (6 bases). The CDR3 runs 16 residues. The germline V gene encodes CDR1 SGHDT and CDR2 YYEEEE. V was clipped by 4 bases and J by 5 bases, with 21 bases between them. The CDR3 spells CASSPPSGPGRETQYF. CDR3 DNA sequence: TGTGCCAGCAGCCCTCCGAGCGGCCCTGGGAGGGAGACCCAGTACTTC.

The chain couples TRBV5-1 to TRBJ1-2, with D possibly being TRBD1 (5 bases). The CDR3 totals 13 residues. The V and J ends lost 0 bases and 4 bases respectively, with 7 bases between them. Germline loops: CDR1 SGHRS, CDR2 YFSETQ. The chain's CDR3 is CASSLGGAYGYTF. DNA for the CDR3: TGCGCCAGCAGCTTGGGGGGCGCCTATGGCTACACCTTC.

In its sample, this clone was seen once. The chain has TRBV28 and TRBJ2-2; 9 bases map to TRBD1. Germline trimming cut 7 bases from V and 4 bases from J; bases unmatched to any gene: 10. CDR3 size: 16 residues. Germline V gives CDR1 MDHEN, CDR2 SYDVKM. As DNA, the CDR3 is TGTGCCAGCACGAAGCGGGACAGGGATAGCACCGGGGAGCTGTTTTTT. It encodes CASTKRDRDSTGELFF.

The DNA for the CDR3 is TGTGCCACCAGTGCCGGACAGGGAGGCAATCAGCCCCAGCATTTT. This gives the protein CATSAGQGGNQPQHF. The rearrangement joins TRBV24-1 to TRBJ1-5, with 8 bases identical to TRBD1. The J segment lost 2 bases and the V segment lost 5 bases, leaving 4 bases of the junction unmatched. Germline loops: CDR1 KGHDR, CDR2 SFDVKD. The CDR3 is 15 amino acids.

The V gene is TRBV5-6, the J gene TRBJ2-1; 10 nucleotides line up with TRBD2. CDR1 SGHDT and CDR2 YYEEEE come from the germline V gene. The CDR3 consists of 16 residues. V shed 5 bases, J shed 5 bases, and the junction held 10 bases outside the gene matches. DNA of the CDR3: TGTGCCAGCAGGGGGGGACTAGCGACAATCGACAATGAGCAGTTCTTC. It translates to CASRGGLATIDNEQFF.

This chain connects TRBV12-5 to TRBJ1-1; D ambiguous. The CDR3 has 13 residues. Germline-derived CDR1 and CDR2 are LGHNT and FRNRAP. Trimming took 0 bases from V and 8 from J, leaving 10 bases between them. This CDR3 is CASGLVRTGEAFF. In DNA, the CDR3 is TGTGCTAGTGGTTTGGTACGGACGGGAGAAGCTTTCTTT.

This clone appeared a single time. CDR3 in amino acids: CASSTTGFVSTEAFF. As DNA, the CDR3 is TGCGCCAGCAGCACGACAGGGTTCGTAAGCACTGAAGCTTTCTTT. The J gene is TRBJ1-1, the V gene TRBV5-1; 7 nucleotides align to TRBD1. The CDR3 has 15 amino acids. The germline V gene encodes CDR1 SGHRS and CDR2 YFSETQ. The V gene end was trimmed by 4 bases and the J gene end by 4 bases; junction bases not matched to a gene: 10. Supplemented by reference TRBV5-1 and TRBJ1-1, the full variable domain reads KAGVTQTPRYLIKTRGQQVTLSCSPISGHRSVSWYQQTPGQGLQFLFEYFSETQRNKGNFPGRFSGRQFSNSRSEMNVSTLELGDSALYLCASSTTGFVSTEAFFGQGTRLTVV.